What follows are 27 T cell receptor beta chains derived from one specimen sequenced in a study of vaccination and CD4 T cells after COVID-19. The treatment was: approximately 11-day PBMC culture with coronavirus spike peptide pools or control peptides (ViraFEST assay). These TCRs are of unknown antigen specificity. Cultured CD4+ T-cell DNA underwent Oncomine TCR Beta short-read sequencing. TCRdb used MiXCR to reprocess the PCR reads, holding one entry per CDR3 protein. The sample has 15,000 to 20,000 distinct CDR3 sequences; around 74% are singletons. Sequences were obtained from CD4+ T cells from blood, cultured in vitro. The receptors originated from a human donor who had recovered from COVID-19.

Comments on this clonotype: The junction differs from germline at one of its ends, possibly a read error. The CDR3 region has the DNA TGTGCCAGCAGCCGTACGGCACTAGCGGGAGGGCAAGGGACCCAGTACTTC. Amino acids: CASSRTALAGGQGTQYF. The V gene is TRBV7-2, the J gene TRBJ2-5; the match to TRBD2 covers 13 bases. Germline-derived CDR1 and CDR2 are SGHTA and FQGNSA. This CDR3 has 17 amino acids.

The chain couples TRBV11-2 to TRBJ2-7, with 9 bases lining up with TRBD2. CDR3 length: 14 residues. V lost 5 bases and J lost 2; bases outside the gene matches: 4. Germline CDR1 reads SGHAT; CDR2 reads FQNNGV. The CDR3 loop is CASSGGLAAYEQYF. For the CDR3, the DNA is TGTGCCAGCAGCGGGGGACTAGCCGCCTACGAGCAGTACTTC.

J is TRBJ1-5 and V is TRBV6-1; no clear D gene. Germline CDR1 reads MNHNS; CDR2 reads SASEGT. Trimming stripped 5 bases from V and 2 bases from J, with 7 bases between. CDR3 length: 13 amino acids. The CDR3 spells CASSMVRNQPQHF. For the CDR3, the DNA is TGTGCCAGCAGTATGGTACGCAATCAGCCCCAGCATTTT.

The chain uses TRBV6-1 and TRBJ2-5; TRBD1 matches 11 bases. Germline assignment: CDR1 MNHNS and CDR2 SASEGT. V lost 6 bases to trimming and J lost 1 base; unmatched junction nucleotides: 4. The CDR3 extends over 15 amino acids. CDR3 sequence: CASRDRGRVQETQYF. CDR3 sequence (DNA): TGTGCCAGCAGGGACAGGGGGCGAGTCCAAGAGACCCAGTACTTC.

The chain uses TRBV7-2 and TRBJ1-5; perhaps TRBD1 as D (5 bases). Per germline, CDR1 SGHTA and CDR2 FQGNSA. The CDR3 has 15 residues. V was clipped by 1 base and J by 6 bases, with 13 bases between them. Written as DNA, the CDR3 is TGTGCCAGCAGCTTAGGGGGCCAGACAAGTCAGCCCCAGCATTTT. It codes for CASSLGGQTSQPQHF.

The chain couples TRBV6-1 to TRBJ2-7, with D perhaps matching TRBD1 (5 bases). The CDR3 has 14 residues. The germline CDR1 and CDR2 sequences are MNHNS and SASEGT. V lost 9 bases and J lost 0, with 15 bases in between. The CDR3 sequence: CASSINRPSYEQYF. The CDR3, as DNA: TGTGCCAGTTCAATCAACAGGCCCTCCTACGAGCAGTACTTC.

The chain joins TRBV7-2 to TRBJ2-1; 10 bases are a match to TRBD2. Germline values: CDR1 SGHTA, CDR2 FQGNSA. The CDR3 sequence is 21 residues long. V shed 0 bases and J 0 bases; nucleotides not matched to a gene: 14. The DNA for the CDR3 is TGTGCCAGCAGCTTAGCGCCGCCTAGCGGGAGATCCCTATTCTCCTACAATGAGCAGTTCTTC. The encoded protein is CASSLAPPSGRSLFSYNEQFF.

The chain carries TRBV5-3 and TRBJ1-5; maybe TRBD1 (6 bases). TRBV5-3 is an ORF for which the function is uncertain. Trimming took off 8 bases at V and 5 bases at J, with 20 bases between the two ends. This CDR3 region has 15 residues. CDR3 sequence reads: CASSGRDTPDQPQHF. CDR3 in DNA: TGTGCCAGCAGCGGACGGGACACCCCAGATCAGCCCCAGCATTTT.

The V gene is TRBV6-1, the J gene TRBJ1-1; TRBD1 is a possible D gene (5 bases). V was trimmed by 4 bases and J by 11 bases, leaving 20 bases between them. This CDR3 is 14 amino acids long. Germline V gives CDR1 MNHNS, CDR2 SASEGT. The DNA for the CDR3 is TGTGCCAGCAGTGGACTCCCCGGACACCAGGACGCTTTCTTT. Amino acid sequence: CASSGLPGHQDAFF.

The J gene is TRBJ2-2, the V gene TRBV7-6; 7 nucleotides match TRBD1. CDR1 and CDR2 (germline): SGHVS, FNYEAQ. V shed 4 bases and J 5 bases; nucleotides not matched to a gene: 10. The CDR3 is made up of 16 amino acids. CDR3 region: CASSSPFRDSTGELFF. The CDR3 DNA reads as TGTGCCAGCAGCTCCCCGTTCCGGGACAGTACCGGGGAGCTGTTTTTT.

V is TRBV12-3 or TRBV12-4 and J is TRBJ2-7; D not resolved. The CDR3 is 15 amino acids. The V gene lost 5 bases and the J gene lost 0 bases, with 14 bases spanning the gap. CDR3 nucleotides: TGTGCCAGCAGTCTAGGATTGGGGATCTCCTACGAGCAGTACTTC. This sequence encodes CASSLGLGISYEQYF.

CDR3 residues: CSGGDRNQPQHF. The DNA for the CDR3 is TGCAGCGGAGGGGACCGTAATCAGCCCCAGCATTTT. The V gene is TRBV29-1, the J gene TRBJ1-5; tentatively, D is TRBD1 (5 bases). The V gene's germline CDR1 is SQVTM and CDR2 ANQGSEA. The ends were cut back, 7 bases at V and 4 bases at J, with 11 bases in the middle. There are 12 residues in the CDR3.

V is TRBV7-6 and J is TRBJ2-5, with D possibly TRBD2 on 7 matching bases. The CDR3 runs 20 residues. Trimming pared 1 base from V and 2 bases from J, leaving 26 bases between. Looked up from germline, CDR1 is SGHVS and CDR2 is FNYEAQ. As DNA, the CDR3 is TGTGCCAGCAGCTTAGAGGGGGACTATTCCTGGGGGAGGCTTCAAGAGACCCAGTACTTC. This gives the protein CASSLEGDYSWGRLQETQYF. The whole variable domain, remainder taken from reference TRBV7-6 and TRBJ2-5, is GAGVSQSPRYKVTKRGQDVALRCDPISGHVSLYWYRQALGQGPEFLTYFNYEAQQDKSGLPNDRFSAERPEGSISTLTIQRTEQRDSAMYRCASSLEGDYSWGRLQETQYFGPGTRLLVL.

The genes are TRBV6-2 or TRBV6-3 and TRBJ2-5; the match to TRBD2 covers 10 bases. This CDR3 contains 16 residues. Germline V gene sequence: CDR1 MNHEY, CDR2 SVGEGT. V shed 2 bases and J 2 bases; nucleotides not matched to a gene: 5. The CDR3 sequence: CASSYRTSGAQETQYF. Written as DNA, the CDR3 is TGTGCCAGCAGTTACCGGACTAGCGGAGCTCAAGAGACCCAGTACTTC.

J is TRBJ1-5 and V is TRBV28, with 7 nucleotides matching TRBD1. Germline V gene lookup returns CDR1 MDHEN and CDR2 SYDVKM. The J segment lost 0 bases and the V segment lost 6 bases, leaving 11 bases of the junction unmatched. The CDR3 length is 17 residues. CDR3 loop: CASRTGQINYSNQPQHF. The CDR3 coding sequence is TGTGCCAGCAGGACGGGACAGATTAATTATAGCAATCAGCCCCAGCATTTT. The whole variable domain, filled in from reference TRBV28 and TRBJ1-5, reads DVKVTQSSRYLVKRTGEKVFLECVQDMDHENMFWYRQDPGLGLRLIYFSYDVKMKEKGDIPEGYSVSREKKERFSLILESASTNQTSMYLCASRTGQINYSNQPQHFGDGTRLSIL.

The chain employs TRBV19 and TRBJ2-3; 8 bases align to TRBD2. The CDR3 has 14 residues. Germline V CDR1 and CDR2: LNHDA, SQIVND (reference sequence). The V gene end was trimmed by 6 bases and the J gene end by 4 bases; junction bases not matched to a gene: 6. CDR3 region: CASRQRERPDTQYF. The CDR3 DNA sequence: TGTGCCAGTAGGCAGCGGGAGAGACCAGATACGCAGTATTTT. Complete variable domain (other parts from reference TRBV19 and TRBJ2-3): DGGITQSPKYLFRKEGQNVTLSCEQNLNHDAMYWYRQDPGQGLRLIYYSQIVNDFQKGDIAEGYSVSREKKESFPLTVTSAQKNPTAFYLCASRQRERPDTQYFGPGTRLTVL.

The chain combines TRBV6-5 with TRBJ1-5; 9 bases are shared with TRBD1. With V trimmed by 4 bases and J by 5 bases, 6 bases remained unmatched. CDR3 length: 15 amino acids. CDR1 and CDR2 from the germline V gene are MNHEY and SVGAGI. This CDR3 reads CASSSRGQGDQPQHF. The CDR3 nucleotides are TGTGCCAGCAGTTCCCGGGGACAGGGTGATCAGCCCCAGCATTTT.

The chain links TRBV15 to TRBJ2-7; 10 bases align to TRBD2. The CDR3 length is 16 residues. Germline CDR1 and CDR2: LNHNV and YYDKDF (reference sequence). V lost 0 bases, J lost 4 bases, and 6 bases stayed unmatched. CDR3 amino acids: CATSREISGRRYEQYF. The DNA of the CDR3 is TGTGCCACCAGCAGAGAGATTAGCGGGAGGAGGTACGAGCAGTACTTC.

In DNA, the CDR3 is TGTGCCAGCACCGGACGACAGACTAGCACAGATACGCAGTATTTT. Amino acids: CASTGRQTSTDTQYF. This rearrangement joins TRBV6-1 to TRBJ2-3, with D possibly TRBD1 on 5 matching bases. The V gene's germline CDR1 is MNHNS and CDR2 SASEGT. The germline V and J ends were trimmed by 7 bases and 0 bases, with 14 bases remaining between them. The CDR3 is made up of 15 amino acids.

This clonotype was found a few times. The V and J genes are TRBV27 and TRBJ2-2; tentatively, D is TRBD1 (5 bases). Germline values: CDR1 MNHEY, CDR2 SMNVEV (reference sequence). The CDR3 extends over 14 amino acids. V was clipped by 8 bases and J by 0 bases, with 10 bases between them. The CDR3 spells CASRTGTNTGELFF. The CDR3 DNA sequence: TGTGCCAGCCGAACAGGAACGAACACCGGGGAGCTGTTTTTT.

The CDR3 sequence is CASSPIRTGGNTGELFF. CDR3 DNA sequence: TGTGCCAGCAGCCCAATTCGGACAGGGGGGAACACCGGGGAGCTGTTTTTT. This chain connects TRBV7-3 to TRBJ2-2, with 10 bases aligning to TRBD1. Trimming removed 5 bases from V and 1 base from J; junction bases left unmatched: 7. The CDR3 consists of 17 residues. Germline V lookup: CDR1 SGHTA, CDR2 FQGTGA.

Written as DNA, the CDR3 is TGTGCCAGCAGCTTTGGACCCCAAGCCCAGCCCCAGCATTTT. Its protein product is CASSFGPQAQPQHF. The rearrangement uses TRBV5-5 and TRBJ1-5; D remains unclear. There are 14 residues in the CDR3. Germline V gene lookup returns CDR1 SGHKS and CDR2 YYEKEE (reference sequence). Trimming removed 2 bases from V and 7 bases from J, with 13 bases in between.

In its sample, this clonotype was seen a few times. This chain joins TRBV9 and TRBJ2-1; 7 bases line up with TRBD2. The CDR3 has 15 residues. Germline values: CDR1 SGDLS, CDR2 YYNGEE. Trimming took 4 bases from V and 4 from J; bases not matched to a gene: 8. The CDR3 sequence: CASSPGTTPYNEQFF. The CDR3 bases are TGTGCCAGCAGCCCCGGGACTACGCCTTACAATGAGCAGTTCTTC. The variable domain in full, with the rest retrieved from reference TRBV9 and TRBJ2-1, is DSGVTQTPKHLITATGQRVTLRCSPRSGDLSVYWYQQSLDQGLQFLIQYYNGEERAKGNILERFSAQQFPDLHSELNLSSLELGDSALYFCASSPGTTPYNEQFFGPGTRLTVL.

V usage is TRBV7-6 and J usage is TRBJ2-6; TRBD2 agrees at 8 bases. The trim removed 1 base at V and 2 bases at J, leaving 4 bases unmatched. Per the germline V gene, CDR1 is SGHVS and CDR2 is FNYEAQ. The CDR3 is 17 amino acids. The CDR3 loop reads CASSLVSGRTGANVLTF. The CDR3 nucleotides are TGTGCCAGCAGCTTAGTGAGCGGGAGAACTGGGGCCAACGTCCTGACTTTC.

This clonotype was seen a few times. The rearrangement links TRBV20-1 to TRBJ1-3; D not resolved. Trimming removed 4 bases from V and 4 bases from J, with 17 bases in between. The CDR3 extends over 15 amino acids. CDR1 and CDR2 (germline): DFQATT, SNEGSKA (reference sequence). The CDR3 nucleotides read TGCAGTGCTACGGACGCGGGATACGTCGGAAACACCATATATTTT. This codes for CSATDAGYVGNTIYF.

This clonotype was detected a few times. The V and J genes are TRBV19 and TRBJ1-1, with unresolved D. The CDR3 covers 13 residues. The V gene's germline CDR1 is LNHDA and CDR2 SQIVND (reference sequence). Trimming took 5 bases from V and 4 from J, leaving 11 bases between them. The CDR3 reads CASSRGQITEAFF. For the CDR3, the DNA is TGTGCCAGTAGTCGCGGGCAGATCACTGAAGCTTTCTTT.

This chain links TRBV6-1 with TRBJ1-2, with D possibly TRBD1 on 6 matching bases. The CDR3 covers 14 residues. The V end was cut by 6 bases, the J end by 4 bases, with 15 bases between. CDR1 MNHNS and CDR2 SASEGT come from the germline V gene. CDR3 coding DNA: TGTGCCAGCAGCCCCATCAGGGGAGGCTATGGCTACACCTTC. Amino acids: CASSPIRGGYGYTF.